Reported below is one T cell receptor (beta chain). This CDR3 is 15 amino acids long. Trimming removed 6 bases from V and 0 bases from J; junction bases left unmatched: 8. This sample stems from a study of early T cells in non-severe SARS-CoV-2 infection. Study at large: Bulk RNA from unsorted whole blood was sequenced; chains were unpaired.

Unique molecular identifiers were affixed to single, distinct cDNA molecules. Each CDR3 protein gets one entry after TCRdb re-called the 5' RACE reads with MiXCR. The sample has approximately 85,000 distinct CDR3 sequences, approximately 13% seen once. This TCR was sampled from an adult who was a healthcare worker with PCR-confirmed SARS-CoV-2 infection or an uninfected control (not recorded which). Sequencing input: whole blood. The genes are TRBV12-3 or TRBV12-4 and TRBJ2-7, with 7 bases aligning to TRBD1. The CDR3: CASRRTGPSSYEQYF. DNA of the CDR3: TGTGCCAGCAGAAGGACAGGACCGAGCTCCTACGAGCAGTACTTC.